One sample yielded the 27 T cell receptor beta chains listed below, sequenced in a study of lymphopenia after photon versus proton radiotherapy. The method was immunoSEQ multiplex PCR; TCRdb's version includes in-frame clones alone and lacks a portion of them. The sample consists of about 30,000 clones, under 90% of them appearing once. Source: peripheral blood, taken from a patient treated with photon-based radiotherapy. These receptors were taken from a woman aged 45-65 years with pancreatic cancer.

V and J are TRBV7-2 and TRBJ2-5, with 9 bases that match TRBD1. V dropped 1 base and J dropped 1; count of bases not matched to a gene: 4. The CDR3 loop spans 16 amino acids. Germline V CDR1 and CDR2: SGHTA, FQGNSA. The CDR3 is CASSLGNRGPQETQYF. CDR3 sequence (DNA): TGTGCCAGCAGCTTAGGCAACAGGGGGCCCCAAGAGACCCAGTACTTC.

This chain joins TRBV19 and TRBJ2-2, with D uncertain. CDR1 is LNHDA, CDR2 SQIVND, per germline (reference sequence). V dropped 3 bases and J dropped 4 bases, with 12 bases sitting between them. This CDR3 contains 15 residues. The CDR3 DNA sequence: TGTGCCAGTAGTATTCACGTAGAAACCACCGGGGAGCTGTTTTTT. This encodes CASSIHVETTGELFF.

This clone was picked up a small number of times. This chain joins TRBV14 and TRBJ2-5; D gene unclear. Trimming pared 1 base from V and 5 bases from J, leaving 14 bases between. This CDR3 has 15 residues. Per germline, CDR1 SGHDN and CDR2 FVKESK. The CDR3 loop is CASSQGKTGYETQYF. The CDR3 bases are TGTGCCAGCAGCCAAGGAAAGACCGGGTATGAGACCCAGTACTTC.

As for this clone: One end of the junction does not line up with germline, which may come from a read error. The V and J genes are TRBV14 and TRBJ2-5; 12 bases fit TRBD2. CDR3 length: 17 amino acids. Germline CDR1 is SGHDN and CDR2 is FVKESK. The CDR3 here is CASSRALLAGGVETQHF. The CDR3 DNA is TGTGCCAGCAGCCGGGCCCTACTAGCGGGAGGAGTGGAGACCCAGCACTTC.

This chain connects TRBV6-5 to TRBJ1-2, with D possibly being TRBD1 (5 bases). The CDR3 totals 13 residues. Germline V gene data show CDR1 as MNHEY and CDR2 as SVGAGI. V lost 4 bases to trimming and J lost 4 bases, with 10 bases between them. The chain's CDR3 is CASSSGSGYGYTF. The CDR3 bases are TGTGCCAGCAGTTCAGGGTCGGGCTATGGCTACACCTTC.

This clone has more than one count but fewer than ten. The rearrangement links TRBV7-6 to TRBJ2-2, with 7 nucleotides matching TRBD1. The V gene end was trimmed by 8 bases and the J gene end by 3 bases; junction bases not matched to a gene: 9. This CDR3 is 15 amino acids long. The germline CDR1 and CDR2 sequences are SGHVS and FNYEAQ. The CDR3 sequence is CASGLGQSHTGELFF. The CDR3 nucleotides are TGTGCCAGCGGCCTGGGACAGAGCCACACCGGGGAGCTGTTTTTT.

The V call is TRBV9, the J call TRBJ1-4; 7 nucleotides line up with TRBD1. CDR3 length equals 15 residues. Germline V gene sequence: CDR1 SGDLS, CDR2 YYNGEE. The J segment lost 3 bases and the V segment lost 3 bases, leaving 5 bases of the junction unmatched. CDR3 region: CASSAFRGANEKLFF. Here the CDR3 DNA reads TGTGCCAGCAGCGCCTTCAGGGGGGCTAATGAAAAACTGTTTTTT.

The chain links TRBV4-2 to TRBJ2-1; a possible D gene is TRBD2 (5 bases). Germline CDR1 is LGHNA and CDR2 is YNFKEQ. The V gene lost 4 bases and the J gene lost 7 bases, with 11 bases spanning the gap. The CDR3 runs to 13 residues. This chain's CDR3 is CASSPGTSNEQFF. As DNA, the CDR3 is TGTGCCAGCAGCCCGGGAACCTCTAATGAGCAGTTCTTC.

The genes are TRBV4-3 and TRBJ2-1; tentatively, D is TRBD1 (6 bases). The CDR3 is 16 residues long. CDR1 is LGHNA and CDR2 is YSLEER in the germline V gene. Trimming stripped 0 bases from V and 4 bases from J, with 13 bases between. The CDR3 reads CASSQEVLGAYNEQFF. The CDR3 region has the DNA TGCGCCAGCAGCCAAGAGGTTTTGGGGGCTTACAATGAGCAGTTCTTC.

This clone has just a few counts. The chain employs TRBV7-9 and TRBJ2-2; D ambiguous. Trimming cost V 2 bases and J 4 bases, with 2 bases left between them. Per the germline V gene, CDR1 is SEHNR and CDR2 is FQNEAQ (reference sequence). The CDR3 has 12 residues. The chain's CDR3 is CASSLRTGELFF. For the CDR3, the DNA is TGTGCCAGCAGCTTACGCACCGGGGAGCTGTTTTTT.

The chain links TRBV5-1 to TRBJ2-3, with 7 bases identical to TRBD1. From germline, CDR1 is SGHRS and CDR2 YFSETQ. The CDR3 has 16 amino acids. The J segment lost 3 bases and the V segment lost 4 bases, leaving 11 bases of the junction unmatched. The CDR3 sequence: CASSLTGKIETDTQYF. CDR3 sequence (DNA): TGCGCCAGCAGCCTGACAGGGAAAATAGAAACAGATACGCAGTATTTT. Full variable domain (outside the CDR3, taken from reference TRBV5-1 and TRBJ2-3): KAGVTQTPRYLIKTRGQQVTLSCSPISGHRSVSWYQQTPGQGLQFLFEYFSETQRNKGNFPGRFSGRQFSNSRSEMNVSTLELGDSALYLCASSLTGKIETDTQYFGPGTRLTVL.

The chain recombines TRBV6-5 with TRBJ1-1; 9 positions agree with TRBD1. This CDR3 is built from 15 residues. CDR1 and CDR2 (germline): MNHEY, SVGAGI. V shed 0 bases, J shed 5 bases, and the junction held 4 bases outside the gene matches. This CDR3 reads CASSYSGQGRTEAFF. Written as DNA, the CDR3 is TGTGCCAGCAGTTACTCGGGACAGGGTAGGACTGAAGCTTTCTTT.

The V and J genes are TRBV7-2 and TRBJ2-1; TRBD2 matches at 11 bases. The V gene end was trimmed by 5 bases and the J gene end by 13 bases; junction bases not matched to a gene: 4. From germline, CDR1 is SGHTA and CDR2 FQGNSA. The length of the CDR3 is 12 residues. CDR3 sequence: CASSVLAGVQFF. The CDR3 DNA sequence: TGTGCCAGCAGCGTACTAGCGGGGGTACAGTTCTTC. The full variable domain, rest sourced from reference TRBV7-2 and TRBJ2-1, is GAGVSQSPSNKVTEKGKDVELRCDPISGHTALYWYRQSLGQGLEFLIYFQGNSAPDKSGLPSDRFSAERTGGSVSTLTIQRTQQEDSAVYLCASSVLAGVQFFGPGTRLTVL.

The rearrangement joins TRBV7-2 to TRBJ1-2; no definite D call. Germline-derived CDR1 and CDR2 are SGHTA and FQGNSA. Between the trimmed V and J ends, which lost 4 bases and 2 bases, there was a span of 8 bases. This CDR3 comprises 13 residues. The CDR3 DNA sequence: TGTGCCAGCAGCTCGGGAGAGAACTATGGCTACACCTTC. This gives the protein CASSSGENYGYTF.

This clone was seen a single time. The CDR3 region is CASSVRLNSYEQYF. CDR3 in DNA: TGCGCCAGCAGCGTAAGACTGAACTCCTACGAGCAGTACTTC. This chain connects TRBV5-1 to TRBJ2-7; D is uncertain. V lost 4 bases and J lost 0, with 11 bases in between. CDR1 is SGHRS, CDR2 YFSETQ, per germline. The length of the CDR3 is 14 residues.

The chain couples TRBV5-4 to TRBJ2-1; 9 bases fit TRBD2. V shed 4 bases and J 5 bases; nucleotides not matched to a gene: 10. Germline V CDR1 and CDR2: SGHNT, YYREEE (reference sequence). The CDR3 runs to 16 residues. CDR3 loop: CASSTAGGRVNNEQFF. CDR3 in DNA: TGTGCCAGCAGCACCGCGGGCGGGAGGGTTAACAATGAGCAGTTCTTC.

The chain combines TRBV11-3 with TRBJ1-1; D is ambiguous. The germline V and J ends were trimmed by 0 bases and 1 base, with 6 bases remaining between them. The CDR3 is made up of 14 amino acids. Germline V gives CDR1 SGHNT, CDR2 YENEEA. CDR3 loop: CASSLDSRNTEAFF. CDR3 DNA: TGTGCCAGCAGCTTAGATTCCAGGAACACTGAAGCTTTCTTT.

The genes are TRBV9 and TRBJ1-1; no clear D gene. Trimming cost V 2 bases and J 5 bases, with 10 bases left between them. The germline V gene has CDR1 SGDLS and CDR2 YYNGEE. The CDR3 extends over 13 amino acids. The chain's CDR3 is CASSVDRETEAFF. The CDR3 DNA is TGTGCCAGCAGCGTCGACCGGGAAACTGAAGCTTTCTTT.

The chain carries TRBV27 and TRBJ2-7, with 9 bases aligning to TRBD1. With V trimmed by 7 bases and J by 3 bases, 4 bases remained unmatched. The CDR3 extends over 13 amino acids. The V gene's germline CDR1 is MNHEY and CDR2 SMNVEV (reference sequence). This chain's CDR3 is CASTSTGGYEQYF. The CDR3 coding sequence is TGTGCCAGCACCTCGACAGGGGGCTACGAGCAGTACTTC.

This clone was found once. This chain uses TRBV30 with TRBJ2-5; TRBD2 matches 9 bases. This CDR3 region has 19 residues. Germline trimming cut 0 bases from V and 0 bases from J; bases unmatched to any gene: 14. Per the germline V gene, CDR1 is GTSNPN and CDR2 is SVGIG (reference sequence). The CDR3 nucleotides read TGTGCCTGGAGTGTTGTAGGGAGGGGACTAGCACGATACCAAGAGACCCAGTACTTC. This codes for CAWSVVGRGLARYQETQYF. The variable domain in full, completed from reference TRBV30 and TRBJ2-5, reads SQTIHQWPATLVQPVGSPLSLECTVEGTSNPNLYWYRQAAGRGLQLLFYSVGIGQISSEVPQNLSASRPQDRQFILSSKKLLLSDSGFYLCAWSVVGRGLARYQETQYFGPGTRLLVL.

This clone was detected once. J is TRBJ2-1 and V is TRBV7-2; 10 bases match TRBD2. The germline V gene has CDR1 SGHTA and CDR2 FQGNSA. The CDR3 is 18 residues long. V shed 0 bases, J shed 5 bases, and the junction held 10 bases outside the gene matches. CDR3 DNA sequence: TGTGCCAGCAGCTTAGCCGCAACTCGGACTAGCGGAAACAATGAGCAGTTCTTC. Amino acid sequence: CASSLAATRTSGNNEQFF.

The chain employs TRBV7-8 and TRBJ2-7; possible D gene TRBD1, 6 bases. CDR3 length: 18 amino acids. Trimming took off 2 bases at V and 4 bases at J, with 24 bases between the two ends. Looked up from germline, CDR1 is SGHVS and CDR2 is FQNEAQ. CDR3 loop: CASSLSIAGALEGYEQYF. The CDR3 coding sequence is TGTGCCAGCAGCTTATCGATCGCAGGGGCCCTCGAAGGGTACGAGCAGTACTTC.

The V and J genes are TRBV15 and TRBJ2-5; 8 positions match TRBD2. This CDR3 is built from 15 residues. V gave up 4 bases and J gave up 4 bases; unmatched junction bases: 8. Germline CDR1 reads LNHNV; CDR2 reads YYDKDF (reference sequence). The CDR3 is CATSIRSGRLETQYF. CDR3 in DNA: TGTGCCACCAGCATTAGAAGCGGGAGATTAGAGACCCAGTACTTC.

The J gene is TRBJ2-3, the V gene TRBV5-5; 10 nucleotides align to TRBD2. V was pared by 3 bases and J by 5 bases, with 3 bases of the junction left unmatched. This CDR3 has 14 residues. Germline CDR1 is SGHKS and CDR2 is YYEKEE (reference sequence). The CDR3 DNA sequence: TGTGCCAGCAGCTCTAGCGGGAGTGGAGATACGCAGTATTTT. Translation gives CASSSSGSGDTQYF.

This rearrangement joins TRBV9 to TRBJ2-2, with 7 bases aligning to TRBD1. This CDR3 comprises 16 residues. With V trimmed by 3 bases and J by 7 bases, 12 bases remained unmatched. Germline loops: CDR1 SGDLS, CDR2 YYNGEE. The CDR3 DNA follows: TGTGCCAGCAGCGCCCAGACAGGGATGGGAGACGGGGAGCTGTTTTTT. Its protein product is CASSAQTGMGDGELFF.

The chain has TRBV6-5 and TRBJ2-7; tentatively, D is TRBD2 (6 bases). Germline loops: CDR1 MNHEY, CDR2 SVGAGI. The V end lost 4 bases, the J end lost 6 bases, and 16 bases lay between the germline ends. This CDR3 contains 14 residues. CDR3 sequence reads: CASSSGTRDSEQYF. The CDR3 nucleotides are TGTGCCAGCAGTTCTGGGACGAGGGACTCCGAGCAGTACTTC.

The J gene is TRBJ1-2, the V gene TRBV6-1; D is perhaps TRBD1 (5 bases). Trimming removed 4 bases at V and 4 bases at J, with 13 bases between. The CDR3 extends over 14 amino acids. Looked up from germline, CDR1 is MNHNS and CDR2 is SASEGT. CDR3 coding DNA: TGTGCCAGCAGTGCTAGTCAGGGCTCCTATGGCTACACCTTC. Its translation: CASSASQGSYGYTF.